This is a list of T cell receptor beta chains from one sample in a study of technical replicates of blood from several donors. The repertoire was sequenced with immunoSEQ multiplex PCR; TCRdb's copy has only in-frame clones and lacks some. The table has around 61,000 clones, more than 95% seen once. Sequences were obtained from T cells isolated from PBMCs. The receptors derive from a human donor in good health. Each CDR3 is given with its conserved first and last residue. D genes are given only for firm matches. Clone size is shown for a subset of rows, as once, few, many or a class of expanded clone.

D gene: NA; J gene: TRBJ1-1; clone size: NA; V gene: TRBV25-1; CDR3 DNA: TGTGCCAGCATAATGAACACTGAAGCTTTCTTT; CDR3 protein: CASIMNTEAFF
D gene: NA; J gene: TRBJ2-5; clone size: NA; V gene: TRBV5-6; CDR3 DNA: TGTGCCAGCAGCTTTGGGGCAGGGAAAGAGACCCAGTACTTC; CDR3 protein: CASSFGAGKETQYF
D gene: TRBD2; J gene: TRBJ2-5; clone size: NA; V gene: TRBV10-2; CDR3 DNA: TGCGCCACGCACTCTCTAGCGGGGGGTGGAGAGACCCAGTACTTC; CDR3 protein: CATHSLAGGGETQYF
D gene: TRBD1; J gene: TRBJ1-2; clone size: NA; V gene: TRBV29-1; CDR3 DNA: TGCAGCGTTGTCGGGACAGTGGATACTAACTATGGCTACACCTTC; CDR3 protein: CSVVGTVDTNYGYTF
D gene: NA; J gene: TRBJ1-5; clone size: NA; V gene: TRBV28; CDR3 DNA: TGTGCCAGCAGTTGGGGCAGGGTACACAATCAGCCCCAGCATTTT; CDR3 protein: CASSWGRVHNQPQHF
D gene: NA; J gene: TRBJ2-1; clone size: NA; V gene: TRBV28; CDR3 DNA: TGTGCCAGCAGTCCCTTTTTTGCGGGCCAACCTTCTTACAATGAGCAGTTCTTC; CDR3 protein: CASSPFFAGQPSYNEQFF
D gene: NA; J gene: TRBJ2-2; clone size: NA; V gene: TRBV5-1; CDR3 DNA: TGCGCCAGCTGGGACCCAAAACAGGGCCCCGGGGAGCTGTTTTTT; CDR3 protein: CASWDPKQGPGELFF
D gene: NA; J gene: TRBJ2-2; clone size: NA; V gene: TRBV7-9; CDR3 DNA: TGTGCCAGCAGCCCCGGGATCTTAGGGGAGCTGTTTTTT; CDR3 protein: CASSPGILGELFF
D gene: TRBD1; J gene: TRBJ2-7; clone size: NA; V gene: TRBV6-6; CDR3 DNA: TGTGCCAGCAGGCCCGGGACAGGGGGCGCCGAGCAGTACTTC; CDR3 protein: CASRPGTGGAEQYF
D gene: NA; J gene: TRBJ2-7; clone size: NA; V gene: TRBV21-1; CDR3 DNA: TGTGCCAGCGGAGAAACGGGGTCCCCTTCCATTTACGAGCAGTACTTC; CDR3 protein: CASGETGSPSIYEQYF
D gene: TRBD2; J gene: TRBJ2-3; clone size: NA; V gene: TRBV11-3; CDR3 DNA: TGTGCCAGCAGCTCAATGGGGGGGAGCACAGATACGCAGTATTTT; CDR3 protein: CASSSMGGSTDTQYF
D gene: TRBD2; J gene: TRBJ2-7; clone size: NA; V gene: TRBV19; CDR3 DNA: TGTGCCAGTAGTTCCCGACTAGCTGTCTACGAGCAGTACTTC; CDR3 protein: CASSSRLAVYEQYF
D gene: TRBD1; J gene: TRBJ2-7; clone size: NA; V gene: TRBV4-1; CDR3 DNA: TGCGCCAGCAGCCACCCTACAGGGGGCCATTTTCCCAGCGTCTTGTACTTC; CDR3 protein: CASSHPTGGHFPSVLYF
D gene: TRBD2; J gene: TRBJ2-3; clone size: NA; V gene: TRBV7-9; CDR3 DNA: TGTGCCAGCAGCTTAGGGTCAGCGGGGGGGGTTCGCACAGATACGCAGTATTTT; CDR3 protein: CASSLGSAGGVRTDTQYF
D gene: NA; J gene: TRBJ2-1; clone size: NA; V gene: TRBV7-9; CDR3 DNA: TGTGCCAGCAGCTTAGTCCCCGCCAGTACCAATGAGCAGTTCTTC; CDR3 protein: CASSLVPASTNEQFF
D gene: NA; J gene: TRBJ2-4; clone size: NA; V gene: TRBV11-2; CDR3 DNA: TGTGCCAGCAGCTTAGGGCTCGGCGGGCTTACAGCCAAAAACATTCAGTACTTC; CDR3 protein: CASSLGLGGLTAKNIQYF
D gene: TRBD2; J gene: TRBJ2-3; clone size: NA; V gene: TRBV11-2; CDR3 DNA: TGTGCCAGCAGCTTGGGGGGGTGGGACACAGATACGCAGTATTTT; CDR3 protein: CASSLGGWDTDTQYF
D gene: TRBD1; J gene: TRBJ2-7; clone size: NA; V gene: TRBV6-5; CDR3 DNA: TGTGCCAGCGGCCAGGGGACAGGGGGCTTCGAGCAGTACTTC; CDR3 protein: CASGQGTGGFEQYF
D gene: TRBD2; J gene: TRBJ2-1; clone size: NA; V gene: TRBV2; CDR3 DNA: TGTGCCAGCAGCCCCAGGACTAGCGGGGTCTACAATGAGCAGTTCTTC; CDR3 protein: CASSPRTSGVYNEQFF
D gene: NA; J gene: TRBJ2-3; clone size: NA; V gene: TRBV27; CDR3 DNA: TGTGCCACCCGACTAGGTGGCACAGATACGCAGTATTTT; CDR3 protein: CATRLGGTDTQYF
D gene: NA; J gene: TRBJ1-2; clone size: NA; V gene: TRBV30; CDR3 DNA: TGTGCCTGGAGCTCGACAGGCACGTTAGCTAACTATGGCTACACCTTC; CDR3 protein: CAWSSTGTLANYGYTF
D gene: NA; J gene: TRBJ1-1; clone size: NA; V gene: TRBV9; CDR3 DNA: TGTGCCAGCAGCGTAGCTGGCGGGATAGAAGCTTTCTTT; CDR3 protein: CASSVAGGIEAFF
D gene: TRBD2; J gene: TRBJ2-5; clone size: NA; V gene: TRBV6-1; CDR3 DNA: TGTGCCAGCAGTGGGAGTGGACTAGCGGGGCAGACCCAGTACTTC; CDR3 protein: CASSGSGLAGQTQYF
D gene: NA; J gene: TRBJ2-7; clone size: NA; V gene: TRBV6-5; CDR3 DNA: TGTGCCAGCACGGTAGCCACCACCCGCGAGCAGTACTTC; CDR3 protein: CASTVATTREQYF
D gene: TRBD2; J gene: TRBJ2-7; clone size: NA; V gene: TRBV5-1; CDR3 DNA: TGCGCCAGCAGCTTGGTTAGCGGGAGCTCCTACGAGCAGTACTTC; CDR3 protein: CASSLVSGSSYEQYF
D gene: TRBD1; J gene: TRBJ1-2; clone size: NA; V gene: TRBV7-9; CDR3 DNA: TGTGCCAGCAGCTTGGGACAGGGTAATGGCTACACCTTC; CDR3 protein: CASSLGQGNGYTF
D gene: NA; J gene: TRBJ1-3; clone size: NA; V gene: TRBV6-1; CDR3 DNA: TGTGCCAGCATCTTTGGCCCAGGGGAGGGAAACACCATATATTTT; CDR3 protein: CASIFGPGEGNTIYF
D gene: NA; J gene: TRBJ2-5; clone size: few; V gene: TRBV7-2; CDR3 DNA: TGTGCCAGCAGCTTAAGGGGCCCCCAAGAGACCCAGTACTTC; CDR3 protein: CASSLRGPQETQYF
D gene: TRBD1; J gene: TRBJ1-5; clone size: NA; V gene: TRBV7-8; CDR3 DNA: TGTGCCAGCAGCCCACGGGACAGCTATCAGCCCCAGCATTTT; CDR3 protein: CASSPRDSYQPQHF
D gene: NA; J gene: TRBJ2-3; clone size: once; V gene: TRBV5-6; CDR3 DNA: TGTGCCAGCAGCCCCCTCCCAGGAACGGATACGCAGTATTTT; CDR3 protein: CASSPLPGTDTQYF
D gene: NA; J gene: TRBJ2-1; clone size: NA; V gene: TRBV5-8; CDR3 DNA: TGTGCCTGCGCTGGGGGCAGGGGAGGGGGCAATGAGCAGTTCTTC; CDR3 protein: CACAGGRGGGNEQFF
D gene: NA; J gene: TRBJ1-1; clone size: few; V gene: TRBV25-1; CDR3 DNA: TGTGCCAGCAGTTCCCTAGAGGGGAACACTGAAGCTTTCTTT; CDR3 protein: CASSSLEGNTEAFF
D gene: NA; J gene: TRBJ1-1; clone size: NA; V gene: TRBV2; CDR3 DNA: TGTGCCAGGTCCGGGACGGGAGGGAACACTGAAGCTTTCTTT; CDR3 protein: CARSGTGGNTEAFF